The sequence of this T cell receptor (beta chain) was determined in a study of blood T cell repertoires in COVID-19. Authors' analysis steps: Using reference gene primer amplification, nucleated cell counts were estimated. Only in-frame clones appear in the TCRdb table, and some are missing; sequencing was by immunoSEQ multiplex PCR. V and J calls and clone size are copied from that table; D and trimming were computed from the DNA. The sample includes about 370,000 clones, over 75% of them seen just once. The source of this sequence is a man in his late teens or twenties who had recovered from COVID-19. The sample was PBMCs or T cells enriched from blood (not recorded which).

CDR3 in DNA: TGTGCCAGCAGCCAGGCCCTCAAGGCCGAGCAGTACTTC. Its translation is CASSQALKAEQYF. The V gene is TRBV7-2, the J gene TRBJ2-7; no definite D call. The length of the CDR3 is 13 residues. Germline V gene lookup returns CDR1 SGHTA and CDR2 FQGNSA. V was shortened by 5 bases and J by 6 bases, with 14 bases between the two germline ends.